Sequencing of this T cell receptor beta chain was carried out in a study of shared clonotypes between healthy human individuals. Points on this clone: Its antigen is still unknown.

TCRdb keeps only in-frame clones here, not all; method: immunoSEQ multiplex PCR. The sample consists of about 800,000 clones, around 96% of them appearing once. The germline gives CDR1 MDHEN, CDR2 SYDVKM. This CDR3 has 13 amino acids. The V and J ends lost 8 bases and 4 bases, in that order; junction bases with no gene match: 6. Cells designated naive CD8 were CD45RO-negative and were positively selected for CCR7, with terminally differentiated effector memory CD45RA+ cells excluded. Whole-study findings and limits: In having few donors, the study represented limited genetic and exposure-history diversity.

The V and J genes are TRBV28 and TRBJ1-1; 8 bases agree with TRBD1. The sample taken for sequencing was naive CD8+ T cells sorted from blood. The source of this sequence is a man in his thirties or forties in good health. The CDR3 reads CASFIQGGTEAFF. The CDR3 DNA reads as TGTGCCAGCTTTATACAGGGGGGCACTGAAGCTTTCTTT.